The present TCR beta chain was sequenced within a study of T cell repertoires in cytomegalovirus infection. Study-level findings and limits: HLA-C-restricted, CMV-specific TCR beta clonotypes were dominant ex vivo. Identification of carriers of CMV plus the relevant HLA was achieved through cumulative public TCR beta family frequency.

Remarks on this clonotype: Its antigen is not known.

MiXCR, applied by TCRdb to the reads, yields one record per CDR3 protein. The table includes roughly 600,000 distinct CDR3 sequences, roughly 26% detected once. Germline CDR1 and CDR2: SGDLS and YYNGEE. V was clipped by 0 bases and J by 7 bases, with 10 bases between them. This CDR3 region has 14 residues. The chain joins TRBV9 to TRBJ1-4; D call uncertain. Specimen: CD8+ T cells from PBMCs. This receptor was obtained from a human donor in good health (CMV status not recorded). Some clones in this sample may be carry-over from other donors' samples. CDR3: CASSVGQWPEKLFF. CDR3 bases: TGTGCCAGCAGCGTAGGTCAGTGGCCTGAAAAACTGTTTTTT.